This T cell receptor (beta chain) was found in a study of tumor-infiltrating lymphocytes in primary liver carcinoma. Study-wide context: Those sampled were patients whose primary liver carcinoma was treated by surgical resection. Recorded tumor stage was T1-T3 N0M0, with diameters of roughly 4.2 to 11 cm.

In addition to blood RNA drawn from unsorted whole blood, germline DNA was extracted. Infection with HBV was chronic in patients; they were treatment-naive. Starting from 500 ng of total RNA, TCR beta cDNA was produced with a primer in the constant region. Three nested multiplex PCR rounds, a slightly modified ARM-PCR, produced the libraries for TCR beta. Primers for the first two PCR rounds were TRBV1-TRBV30 forward primers and a C-beta reverse primer (about 10 cycles per round). One entry per CDR3 protein results from TCRdb running MiXCR on the multiplex PCR reads. This table has 300,000 to 400,000 distinct CDR3 sequences, 65% appearing once. Germline V gives CDR1 SGHAT, CDR2 FQNNGV. V was pared by 3 bases and J by 8 bases, with 16 bases between. The length of the CDR3 is 15 residues. This clonotype was detected ten times or more.

This receptor was identified in a man aged 35 to 55 with primary liver carcinoma and hepatitis B virus infection. The sample comprised peripheral blood. The rearrangement links TRBV11-2 to TRBJ1-4; the D gene is possibly TRBD1 (6 bases). Here the CDR3 reads CASSFTRQVWEKLFF. The CDR3 DNA follows: TGTGCCAGCAGCTTTACTAGACAGGTCTGGGAAAAACTGTTTTTT.